These 3 T cell receptor beta chains originate from one sample sequenced in a study of cytomegalovirus exposure and HLA in healthy donors. It was with 60 Vbeta and 13 Jbeta primers that the PCR ran. TCRdb keeps only in-frame clones here, not all; method: immunoSEQ multiplex PCR. Altogether about 99,000 clones are present, around three quarters being singletons, with the ten largest covering roughly 4%. The sequenced sample consisted of PBMCs. The receptors were sampled from a man aged 45-65 years in good health and CMV-seropositive.

The genes are TRBV7-8 and TRBJ2-2, with D hard to call. There are 10 residues in the CDR3. V lost 10 bases, J lost 8 bases, and 8 bases lay in between. The germline gives CDR1 SGHVS, CDR2 FQNEAQ. The CDR3 here is CATEEGELFF. CDR3 coding DNA: TGTGCCACCGAGGAAGGGGAGCTGTTTTTT.

The rearrangement joins TRBV5-1 to TRBJ2-7; 16 bases align to TRBD2. Germline V gene lookup returns CDR1 SGHRS and CDR2 YFSETQ. This CDR3 has 16 residues. The V segment lost 2 bases and the J segment 7 bases; nucleotides outside the gene matches: 6. The CDR3 sequence: CASSLGTSGRAGEQYF. CDR3 bases: TGCGCCAGCAGCTTAGGGACTAGCGGGAGGGCGGGGGAGCAGTACTTC.

V usage is TRBV5-4 and J usage is TRBJ2-5; 8 nucleotides align to TRBD1. Germline loops: CDR1 SGHNT, CDR2 YYREEE (reference sequence). The V gene end was trimmed by 3 bases and the J gene end by 5 bases; junction bases not matched to a gene: 9. This CDR3 is 15 amino acids long. CDR3 sequence reads: CASSSGQGHGETQYF. The DNA for the CDR3 is TGTGCCAGCAGCTCTGGACAGGGACATGGGGAGACCCAGTACTTC.